This TCR beta chain was obtained from a study of regulatory T cells in long-lasting Graves disease (dated by TCRdb to the early 2020s). Describing the broader study: Antithyroid drugs had been taken for less than 3 months by newly diagnosed Graves' disease patients. Peripheral blood TCR sequencing and RNA sequencing compared persistent Graves' disease patients with newly diagnosed Graves' disease patients. The study was registered as a clinical trial and conducted in China. A total of roughly 35 samples were covered by TCR sequencing, comprising approximately 13 persistent and 20 newly diagnosed Graves' disease patients. The paper's findings and limits, for the study overall: Persistent disease showed preferential use of TRBV28, TRBJ1-2 and TRBJ2-5, whereas newly diagnosed disease favored TRBV20-1 and TRBJ2-1. Only the TCR beta chain was sequenced and analyzed. More public clonotypes were shared among persistent patients (under 3,000) than among newly diagnosed patients (more than 900). Peripheral blood alone was examined, since thyroid tissue, which constituted the primary lesion, could not be accessed. The small sample size was acknowledged by the authors as a limitation that may reduce accuracy. Compared with newly diagnosed patients, patients with persistent Graves' disease had lower TCR Shannon entropy and fewer highly expanded clones, which suggests clonal expansion.

At least ten counts were recorded for this clonotype. Its specific antigen is unknown. One base away there is no much larger clone; base qualities are not given. The sample's time point label is to be understood as: newly diagnosed GD, antithyroid drugs for less than 3 months. RNA was extracted from PBMCs in TRIzol for both TCR sequencing and RNA sequencing. Graves' disease was diagnosed according to American Thyroid Association guidelines. Recruitment of patients was carried out at an endocrinology department in Xi'an, China. Each patient gave 9 to 10 milliliters of peripheral blood, collected in an EDTA anticoagulant tube. Ficoll Paque Plus density gradient separation was used to isolate PBMCs, and no further T cell sorting was done. An Agilent 2100 Bioanalyzer and agarose gel were used to check RNA quality, and a NanoDrop 2000 was used to measure RNA concentration. Libraries came from multiplex PCR. Sequencing relied on an Illumina HiSeq 4000. To build TCR beta libraries, CDR3 regions were amplified by Arm-PCR using iRepertoire HTBI primers. Before sequencing, the PCR products underwent gel purification. The study's processing was this. Across samples, 55 to 80 TRBV and 14 TRBJ segments were identified and used for gene usage analysis of CDR3 amino acid clonotypes. Filtered high-quality paired reads were merged into contigs using COPE and FqMerger. BLAST was used to align contigs to the IMGT TRBV, TRBD and TRBJ reference genes, and CDR3 was defined following IMGT. Any clonotype with a frequency above 0.1% was classified as a highly expanded clone. Repertoire diversity was measured by Shannon entropy, and V-J evenness by the Gini coefficient. Clonotypes shared by more than one individual were considered public. TCRdb applied fastp at Q25 and MiXCR to the public reads, then kept only in-frame beta chains. All rows with the same CDR3 protein become a single entry with the most common DNA and genes. TCRdb's processing, not the authors' own work, is the source of the V and J calls. This sample is represented by hundreds of thousands of distinct CDR3 sequences; approximately 15% of them were singletons. The ten largest clonotypes hold roughly 7.7% of the sample.

The germline V gene specifies SQVTM as CDR1 and ANQGSEA as CDR2. The germline V end is reduced by 8 bases and the J end by 0 bases; junction bases left unmatched: 7. The CDR3 goes from the cysteine to the phenylalanine over 14 residues. Of the read, only the CDR3 DNA is kept; its 42 bases are in frame from base 1. This same sample was also taken into another study, of T cells in Graves' hyperthyroidism and ophthalmopathy. According to the second study: Stable Graves' hyperthyroidism was defined as no progression to ophthalmopathy during 18 months of follow-up. Hyperthyroidism patients were newly diagnosed, with disease duration under 2 months, and aged 18 to 65 years. Any patient with an uncontrolled infection, another autoimmune disease, pregnancy or lactation was excluded. Diagnoses were established on the basis of clinical symptoms, serum thyroxine and TRAb, thyroid ultrasound, and orbital computed tomography. A first-round RT-PCR of the TCR CDR3 used the HTBI primer set with the Qiagen OneStep RT-PCR kit. Most expanded thyroid clonotypes (frequency above 0.001) were also found in blood, which suggests that blood repertoires may mirror thyroid immune responses. In cross-validation, a model built on a 13 V-J signature told ophthalmopathy apart from stable hyperthyroidism with 85% to 90% sensitivity and 81% to 82% specificity, and in testing the same model reached 80%/75%. During validation, the model predicted progression to ophthalmopathy a median of around 7 months ahead of onset, with more than 60% sensitivity and less than 85% specificity. To identify distinguishing TCR V-J signatures, a discovery cohort of around 100 patients was used, comprising fewer than 45 with Graves' ophthalmopathy and some 60 with stable Graves' hyperthyroidism. Prospective prediction of ophthalmopathy was tested in an independent validation cohort of fewer than 20 hyperthyroidism patients and 15 to 17 patients who later progressed to ophthalmopathy. The 95 to 100 discovery patients were randomly divided into training and test sets at a 7:3 ratio. Thyroid tissue and blood T-cell repertoires from six or seven Graves' hyperthyroidism patients were also compared in the study. After blood sampling, hyperthyroidism patients were treated with methimazole at a starting dose of 30 mg daily, and ophthalmopathy patients were treated with high-dose intravenous methylprednisolone. The libraries were constructed in a second round of multiplex PCR and then size-selected and purified. The libraries were sequenced on an Illumina HiSeq2000 using paired-end 100 bp reads. SOAPnuke was used to process the raw data, with reads discarded if the reads contained adapters or uncalled bases, had a mean Phred below 15, or lacked an exact constant-primer or identifier match. High-quality paired reads were merged using COPE v1.2.5, and each unique nucleotide sequence was defined as a clonotype. Clonotypes were aligned to IMGT TRBV, TRBD and TRBJ reference segments using MiTCR v1.1. The analysis included only V-J combinations with a frequency above 0.0001, which together covered 98% to 99.2% of the repertoires. The TCS score was defined as F50 (clonal expansion) divided by E x V (chaos), with BLOSUM62-based TCRdist calculated between CDR3 peptides within each V-J. Welch's t-statistics and random forest reduced roughly 540 V-J features to about 13, which were used in a naive Bayes classifier (R e1071). No statistical method was used to set the sample size in advance, and investigators knew the group allocation. The paper reports TCR Vbeta CDR3 sequencing of about 140 peripheral blood samples: around 45 ophthalmopathy, approximately 74 hyperthyroidism and roughly 17 progressor patients.

The chain is made from TRBV29-1 and TRBJ2-3; TRBD2 aligns with 8 central bases. The sequence came from a woman aged 40 to 50 with Graves disease. Donor details come from another sample of the same person, matched by shared clones. The material sequenced was peripheral blood mononuclear cells (PBMCs), taken at new diagnosis, from a patient treated with antithyroid drugs. The DNA sequence reads TGCAGCCTTCGGGAGGGAGCAAGCACAGATACGCAGTATTTT. Its amino acids are CSLREGASTDTQYF.